The T cell receptor beta chain described here comes from a study of blood T cells in healthy people across ages. Germline CDR1 is MNHEY and CDR2 is SMNVEV (reference sequence). V lost 3 bases, J lost 11 bases, and 18 bases stayed unmatched. This CDR3 has 16 amino acids. Then a second PCR, running roughly 6 to 12 cycles, was carried out with a sample-barcoded 5' primer and a J-beta primer mix. From the 5' RACE reads, TCRdb called clonotypes with MiXCR, one entry per CDR3 protein. The sample contains about 640,000 distinct CDR3 sequences, about 53% of which appear only once. The material sequenced was blood. The rearrangement joins TRBV27 to TRBJ2-5; 7 positions agree with TRBD2. The TCR was taken from a man aged 55-75 years in good health. The CDR3 reads CASSFRHTWGGNEQYF. Written as DNA, the CDR3 is TGTGCCAGCAGTTTTAGGCACACGTGGGGGGGGAATGAGCAGTACTTC.